The 15 T cell receptor beta chains below were found in one sample sequenced in a study of T cells after yellow fever vaccination. TCRdb ran MiXCR on the 5' RACE reads and lists one entry per CDR3 protein. The sample records 280,000 or so distinct CDR3 sequences, approximately 10% being singletons. The source was CD4+ T cells sorted from PBMCs, collected 5 days after the yellow fever booster vaccination. These receptors all come from a man in his late teens or twenties who received the YFV17D yellow fever vaccine.

The chain employs TRBV18 and TRBJ1-1; 7 bases align to TRBD1. Losses at the gene ends were 6 bases for V and 1 base for J; bases not matched to a gene: 5. The CDR3 length is 14 residues. From germline, CDR1 is KGHSH and CDR2 LQKENI. The CDR3 nucleotides are TGTGCCAGCTCGGGACAGCCTTCGAACACTGAAGCTTTCTTT. Translated: CASSGQPSNTEAFF.

The genes are TRBV20-1 and TRBJ2-7; TRBD1 matches 10 bases. From germline, CDR1 is DFQATT and CDR2 SNEGSKA (reference sequence). The CDR3 is 14 residues long. Germline trimming cut 5 bases from V and 5 bases from J; bases unmatched to any gene: 9. The CDR3: CSAPPGTGVNEQYF. Here the CDR3 DNA reads TGCAGTGCTCCCCCCGGGACAGGGGTGAACGAGCAGTACTTC.

Many counts were recorded for this clonotype. This rearrangement joins TRBV7-2 to TRBJ2-3; unclear D gene. Per the germline V gene, CDR1 is SGHTA and CDR2 is FQGNSA. The CDR3 loop spans 14 amino acids. V was pared by 2 bases and J by 2 bases, with 8 bases between. The CDR3 sequence is CASSLSLVTDTQYF. Here the CDR3 DNA reads TGTGCCAGCAGCTTATCTCTGGTCACAGATACGCAGTATTTT.

The chain joins TRBV20-1 to TRBJ2-3; no firm D call. The ends were cut back, 1 base at V and 1 base at J, with 6 bases in the middle. Germline V gene sequence: CDR1 DFQATT, CDR2 SNEGSKA (reference sequence). This CDR3 region has 13 residues. CDR3 DNA: TGCAGTGCTAGAGCTACGGGCACAGATACGCAGTATTTT. Amino acid sequence: CSARATGTDTQYF.

This clonotype has at least ten counts. The gene calls are TRBV7-6 and TRBJ2-2; D ambiguous. CDR1 is SGHVS and CDR2 is FNYEAQ in the germline V gene. This CDR3 spans 12 amino acids. The germline V and J ends were trimmed by 5 bases and 7 bases, with 8 bases remaining between them. The CDR3, as DNA: TGTGCCAGCAGCCCCTTTATCGGGGAGCTGTTTTTT. Amino acid sequence: CASSPFIGELFF.

This clonotype has just a few counts. This chain connects TRBV9 to TRBJ2-2, with TRBD2 matching over 15 bases. With V trimmed by 5 bases and J by 4 bases, 18 bases remained unmatched. CDR1 SGDLS and CDR2 YYNGEE come from the germline V gene. CDR3 size: 21 residues. The DNA of the CDR3 is TGTGCCAGCAGTGATACCCCCGGGACTAGCGGGGGGTATCCGGGCACCGGGGAGCTGTTTTTT. It yields the protein CASSDTPGTSGGYPGTGELFF.

The sample holds a few counts of this clonotype. The rearrangement joins TRBV20-1 to TRBJ2-7; no firm D call. The V and J ends lost 2 bases and 3 bases respectively, with 11 bases between them. This CDR3 has 13 amino acids. Germline V CDR1 and CDR2: DFQATT, SNEGSKA (reference sequence). DNA for the CDR3: TGCAGTGCTAGAAACCCGTCTTTCTACGAGCAGTACTTC. It codes for CSARNPSFYEQYF.

The V call is TRBV5-1, the J call TRBJ1-4; tentative D call: TRBD1 (5 bases). The CDR3 consists of 15 residues. Germline values: CDR1 SGHRS, CDR2 YFSETQ. V was clipped by 2 bases and J by 4 bases, with 12 bases between them. The CDR3 DNA reads as TGCGCCAGCAGCTTTTCTTCAGGGTTTAATGAAAAACTGTTTTTT. Amino acids: CASSFSSGFNEKLFF.

This clonotype has a handful of counts. Written as DNA, the CDR3 is TGTGCCAGCAGCTATGTCAGGGGAAACACCGGGGAGCTGTTTTTT. Its protein product is CASSYVRGNTGELFF. The genes are TRBV3-1 and TRBJ2-2; the D gene is possibly TRBD1 (6 bases). In germline, CDR1 is LGHDT, CDR2 YNNKEL (reference sequence). This CDR3 is 15 amino acids long. V was shortened by 5 bases and J by 2 bases, with 12 bases between the two germline ends.

The V and J genes are TRBV28 and TRBJ2-7; D is ambiguous. The CDR3 runs to 12 residues. CDR1 MDHEN and CDR2 SYDVKM come from the germline V gene. V gave up 6 bases and J gave up 4 bases, with 10 bases separating them. For the CDR3, the DNA is TGTGCCAGCAGCCCTGCGCAATACGAGCAGTACGTC. Amino acids: CASSPAQYEQYV.

This clonotype was seen a few times. The V and J genes are TRBV18 and TRBJ1-5; perhaps TRBD1 as D (5 bases). Deletions cut 6 bases from V and 3 bases from J, with 12 bases between. CDR1 KGHSH and CDR2 LQKENI come from the germline V gene. This CDR3 spans 14 amino acids. CDR3 protein: CASSQTEINQPQHF. In DNA, the CDR3 is TGTGCCAGCTCCCAGACAGAGATCAATCAGCCCCAGCATTTT.

This clonotype has a count of ten or more. The chain recombines TRBV10-1 with TRBJ2-1, with 10 bases aligning to TRBD2. Per germline, CDR1 WNHNN and CDR2 SYGVQD (reference sequence). CDR3 length: 14 residues. V trimming: 4 bases; J trimming: 9 bases; junction bases outside the gene matches: 6. This CDR3 reads CASSASGGVGEQFF. The CDR3 DNA reads TGCGCCAGCAGTGCTAGCGGGGGAGTCGGTGAGCAGTTCTTC.

The rearrangement links TRBV4-3 to TRBJ1-2; D uncertain. V shed 4 bases and J shed 2 bases, with 11 bases lying between them. The CDR3 is 14 amino acids. Germline assignment: CDR1 LGHNA and CDR2 YSLEER. The CDR3 protein is CASSRRPVNYGYTF. CDR3 nucleotides: TGCGCCAGCAGCCGCCGACCCGTAAACTATGGCTACACCTTC.

This clonotype was found a few times. The chain carries TRBV18 and TRBJ2-3; D gene unclear. Trimming shortened V by 0 bases and J by 2 bases, and 6 bases separated the two germline ends. Germline V gene sequence: CDR1 KGHSH, CDR2 LQKENI. The CDR3 contains 14 residues. CDR3 amino acids: CASSPPPHTDTQYF. The DNA of the CDR3 is TGTGCCAGCTCACCACCCCCTCACACAGATACGCAGTATTTT.

This clonotype was recorded a few times. The chain joins TRBV12-3 or TRBV12-4 to TRBJ2-3, with D tentatively TRBD1 or TRBD2 (5 bases each). V was shortened by 7 bases and J by 2 bases, with 22 bases between the two germline ends. The CDR3 spans 17 residues. CDR3 sequence: CASIGGFGRVFTDTQYF. In nucleotides, the CDR3 is TGTGCCAGCATTGGGGGATTCGGCAGGGTATTCACAGATACGCAGTATTTT.